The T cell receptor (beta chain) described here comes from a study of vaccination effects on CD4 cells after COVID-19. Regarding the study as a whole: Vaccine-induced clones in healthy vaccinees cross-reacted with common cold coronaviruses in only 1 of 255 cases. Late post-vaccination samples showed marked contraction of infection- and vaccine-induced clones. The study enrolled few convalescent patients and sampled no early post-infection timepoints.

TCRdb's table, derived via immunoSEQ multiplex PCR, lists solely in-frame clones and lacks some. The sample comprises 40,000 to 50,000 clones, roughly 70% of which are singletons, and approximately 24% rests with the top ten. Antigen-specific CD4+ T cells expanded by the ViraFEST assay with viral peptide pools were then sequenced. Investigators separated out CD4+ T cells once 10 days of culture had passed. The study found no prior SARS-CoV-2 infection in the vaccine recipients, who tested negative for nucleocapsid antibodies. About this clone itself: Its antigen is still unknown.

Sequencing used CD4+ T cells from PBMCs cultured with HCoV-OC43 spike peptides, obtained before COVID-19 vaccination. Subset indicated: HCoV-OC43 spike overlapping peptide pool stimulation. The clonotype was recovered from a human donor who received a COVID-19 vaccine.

CDR3 region: CASSLQTGGKNSPLHF. CDR3 coding DNA: TGTGCCAGCAGCTTACAGACAGGAGGAAAAAATTCACCCCTCCACTTT. V usage is TRBV7-9 and J usage is TRBJ1-6, with a weak D call TRBD1 (6 bases). This CDR3 contains 16 residues. Germline assignment: CDR1 SEHNR and CDR2 FQNEAQ (reference sequence). The V end was cut by 2 bases, the J end by 7 bases, with 15 bases between.